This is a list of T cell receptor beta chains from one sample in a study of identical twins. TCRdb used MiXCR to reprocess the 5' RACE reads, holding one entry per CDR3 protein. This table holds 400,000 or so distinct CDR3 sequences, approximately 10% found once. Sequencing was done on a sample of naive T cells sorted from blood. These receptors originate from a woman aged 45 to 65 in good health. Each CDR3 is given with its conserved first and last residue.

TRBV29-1,CSVVTGGWTDTQYF
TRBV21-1,CASSKGPGRHGYTF
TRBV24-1,CATSDLPSGDKETQYF
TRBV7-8,CASSLGSLAGDTQYF
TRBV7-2,CASSLTGTSIDNEQFF
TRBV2,CASRQGEAFF
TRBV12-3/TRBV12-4,CASSLDIGGQVWRSFF
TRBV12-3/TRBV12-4,CASTKDRVLGYTF
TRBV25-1,CASSASGTISYEQYF
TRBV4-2,CASSRIPGLDPHEQFF